A single TCR beta chain is shown here with its context. Only in-frame clones appear in the TCRdb table, and some are missing; sequencing was by immunoSEQ multiplex PCR. The data contain about 250,000 clones, roughly 70% of them singletons. This CDR3 spans 17 amino acids. Losses at the gene ends were 3 bases for V and 5 bases for J; bases not matched to a gene: 15. CDR1 SQVTM and CDR2 ANQGSEA come from the germline V gene. This sample is drawn from a study of cytotoxic CD8 clonotypes in ibrutinib-treated CLL. The J gene is TRBJ2-7, the V gene TRBV29-1; 11 bases are shared with TRBD2. The source is a human donor with chronic lymphocytic leukemia. The specimen comprised PBMCs, sampled after 24 months of ibrutinib treatment. The CDR3 bases are TGCAGCGTTGATGGTGGACTAGCGGGCGGACGTATCCACGAGCAGTACTTC. This gives the protein CSVDGGLAGGRIHEQYF.